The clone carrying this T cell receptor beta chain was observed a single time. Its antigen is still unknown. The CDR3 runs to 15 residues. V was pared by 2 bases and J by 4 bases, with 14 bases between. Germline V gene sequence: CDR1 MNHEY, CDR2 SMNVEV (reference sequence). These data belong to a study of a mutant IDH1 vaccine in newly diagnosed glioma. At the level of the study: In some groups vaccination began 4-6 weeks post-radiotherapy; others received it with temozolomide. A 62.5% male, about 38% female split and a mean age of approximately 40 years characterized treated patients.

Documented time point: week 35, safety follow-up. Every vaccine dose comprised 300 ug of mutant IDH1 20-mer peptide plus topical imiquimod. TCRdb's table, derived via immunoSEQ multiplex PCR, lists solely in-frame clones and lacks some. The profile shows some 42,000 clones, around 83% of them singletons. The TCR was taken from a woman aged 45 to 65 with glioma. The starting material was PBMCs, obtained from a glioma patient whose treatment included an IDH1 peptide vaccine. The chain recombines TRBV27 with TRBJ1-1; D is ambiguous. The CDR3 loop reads CASSLRLRRGTEAFF. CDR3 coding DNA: TGTGCCAGCAGTTTAAGGCTCCGACGAGGCACTGAAGCTTTCTTT.